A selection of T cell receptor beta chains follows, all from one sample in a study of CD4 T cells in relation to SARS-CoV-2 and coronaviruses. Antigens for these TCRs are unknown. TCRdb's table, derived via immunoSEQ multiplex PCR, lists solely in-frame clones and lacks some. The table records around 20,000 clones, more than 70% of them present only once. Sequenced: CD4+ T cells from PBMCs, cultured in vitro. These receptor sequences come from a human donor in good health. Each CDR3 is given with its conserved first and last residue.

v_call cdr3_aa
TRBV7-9 CASSPDFRDTEAFF
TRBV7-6 CASSPPGLEETQYF
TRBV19 CASSIQTGLGAYEQYF
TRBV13 CASSLQSRLAAF
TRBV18 CASSPFLPGHSSGANVLTF
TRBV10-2 CATYSGTGVYEQYF
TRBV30 CAWSKGARIGGSNQPQHF
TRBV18 CASSLRVSFRDEQYF
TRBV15 CATSRDWARDTQYF
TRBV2 CASSVDTRETQYF
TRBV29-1 CSLGGGGTDTQYF
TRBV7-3 CASSFLPAGGHNEQFF
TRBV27 CASSPDYSNQPQHF
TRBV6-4 CASSGHFGLAGGTDTQYF
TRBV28 CASSLRLAGAKETQYF
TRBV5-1 CASSGTVGLGEQFF
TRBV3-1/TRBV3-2 CASSQDSGLTDTQYF
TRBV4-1 CASSQEWASGRLEQYF
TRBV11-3 CASSLDRVHEQYF
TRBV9 CASSPRGTATYEQYF
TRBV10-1 CASSEFHEQYF
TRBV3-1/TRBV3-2 CASSPTPGAGGGYTF
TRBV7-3 CASSIGRNTEAFF
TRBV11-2 CASSNGAGYEQYF
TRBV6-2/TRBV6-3 CASRYLNTGELFF
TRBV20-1 CSATGEAFF
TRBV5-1 CASSPRGQETQYF
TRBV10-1 CASSGKDRLNTEAFF
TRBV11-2 CASSLDPGGVDGYTF
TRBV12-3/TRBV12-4 CASSLSNTEAFF
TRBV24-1 CATSEVGPEQFF
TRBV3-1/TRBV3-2 CASSQDTTVYNSPLHF
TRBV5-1 CASSVLLQGEGGYTF
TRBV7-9 CASSLDYGEQFF
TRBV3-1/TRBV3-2 CASSQVAGHRKGEQYF
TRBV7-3 CASSPGTSGIYEQFF
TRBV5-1 CASSFYPGVGSNQPQHF
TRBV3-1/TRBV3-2 CASSQARRINNEQFF